This T cell receptor (beta chain) stems from a study of patients and donors after allogeneic stem cell transplantation. This clonotype has ten or more counts. The CDR3 runs to 13 residues. The V and J ends lost 6 bases and 7 bases respectively, with 13 bases between them. TCRdb passed the RT-PCR reads through MiXCR, listing each CDR3 protein once. The data show over 150,000 distinct CDR3 sequences, approximately 31% seen once. The receptor was isolated from a human donor who was either an allogeneic HSCT recipient or a stem cell or donor lymphocyte infusion donor (not recorded which). It is not recorded whose cells these are; they may come from a transplant donor. V is TRBV12-3 or TRBV12-4 and J is TRBJ1-5, with D perhaps TRBD1 (6 bases). The sample taken for sequencing was blood, either unsorted or a sorted T cell fraction (not recorded which). The CDR3 reads CASSWTDLQPQHF. CDR3 DNA: TGTGCCAGCAGCTGGACAGATCTCCAGCCCCAGCATTTT.